This T cell receptor beta chain was sequenced for a study of T cell responses to AZD1222 COVID-19 vaccine. Looking at the study overall: Pooled together were second doses at about 4 or about 12 weeks.

This clone was counted only a few times. Its antigen is not identified. Assay used: immunoSEQ multiplex PCR; TCRdb lists only in-frame clones, some missing. The sample has approximately 91,000 clones; around nine tenths are singletons. Trimming took 3 bases from V and 3 from J, leaving 8 bases between them. The length of the CDR3 is 13 residues. CDR1 SGHTA and CDR2 FQGNSA come from the germline V gene. Study-level findings and limits: The sample set comprised mostly white British donors with more females, and clonal diversity was possibly underestimated. Spike-specific TCRs gained breadth and depth after people received two AZD1222 doses. Baseline antibody screening turned up just a handful of seropositive AZD1222 recipients.

Source: peripheral blood, taken on day 0 of AZD1222 vaccination. The TCR originated in an adult in good health. The V gene is TRBV7-2, the J gene TRBJ1-1; D may be TRBD1 (5 bases). DNA of the CDR3: TGTGCCAGCAGCTTCGCGGGGGACACTGAAGCTTTCTTT. Amino acids: CASSFAGDTEAFF. The whole variable domain, filled in from reference TRBV7-2 and TRBJ1-1, reads GAGVSQSPSNKVTEKGKDVELRCDPISGHTALYWYRQSLGQGLEFLIYFQGNSAPDKSGLPSDRFSAERTGGSVSTLTIQRTQQEDSAVYLCASSFAGDTEAFFGQGTRLTVV.